This TCR beta chain originates from a study of blood T cell repertoires in COVID-19. Trimming took 6 bases from V and 5 from J, leaving 19 bases between them. The germline V gene has CDR1 SGHNT and CDR2 YENEEA. The CDR3 extends over 16 amino acids. Assay used: immunoSEQ multiplex PCR; TCRdb lists only in-frame clones, some missing. The data hold approximately 400,000 clones, with approximately 90% observed a single time. Recovery among Cohort 3 donors was established by two negative PCRs, clearance, or symptom resolution. V gene TRBV11-3 combines with J gene TRBJ2-2, with TRBD2 as a possible D gene (6 bases). The TCR originated in a woman younger than 30 who had recovered from COVID-19. The material sequenced was PBMCs or T cells enriched from blood (not recorded which). As DNA, the CDR3 is TGTGCCAGCAGTCAGAGCGGGTCCCCCCGAACCGGGGAGCTGTTTTTT. As protein: CASSQSGSPRTGELFF.